The 7 T cell receptor beta chains in this list originate from one sample, sequenced in a study of T-cell reconstitution after alpha-beta-depleted transplantation in children. Preparation of the TCRbeta library involved a method that used unique molecular identifiers. One entry per CDR3 protein, called by TCRdb with MiXCR from the PCR reads. The data contain 400,000 to 450,000 distinct CDR3 sequences, about 40% of them singletons. The sequences come from PBMCs, collected before TCRalphabeta/CD19-depleted stem cell transplant. These receptors came from a girl aged 2-10 years with aplastic anemia, due to receive a stem cell transplant.

This clonotype was recorded a few times. CDR3 sequence (DNA): TGTGCCAGCAGCCGTACAGACAGCTATGGCTACACCTTC. The encoded protein is CASSRTDSYGYTF. This chain connects TRBV12-3 or TRBV12-4 to TRBJ1-2; D may be TRBD1 (5 bases). CDR3 length: 13 residues. V dropped 6 bases and J dropped 4 bases, with 12 bases sitting between them.

The chain links TRBV4-2 to TRBJ2-7, with D hard to call. This CDR3 comprises 14 residues. Trimming pared 1 base from V and 2 bases from J, leaving 9 bases between. Per germline, CDR1 LGHNA and CDR2 YNFKEQ. CDR3 in amino acids: CASSQADPAYEQYF. For the CDR3, the DNA is TGTGCCAGCAGCCAAGCCGACCCGGCCTACGAGCAGTACTTC.

The chain links TRBV7-9 to TRBJ2-1; D remains unclear. Trimming shortened V by 1 base and J by 5 bases, and 15 bases separated the two germline ends. Germline CDR1 and CDR2: SEHNR and FQNEAQ (reference sequence). The CDR3 consists of 16 residues. CDR3 region: CASSLGGLQADNEQFF. The CDR3 DNA follows: TGTGCCAGCAGCTTAGGCGGCCTCCAAGCTGACAATGAGCAGTTCTTC.

This clonotype was counted many times. This chain joins TRBV28 and TRBJ2-3; 12 bases agree with TRBD1. The J segment lost 2 bases and the V segment lost 5 bases, leaving 20 bases of the junction unmatched. The CDR3 has 21 residues. Germline V gives CDR1 MDHEN, CDR2 SYDVKM. The CDR3 DNA reads TGTGCCAGCAGTCTCCTTACCGGGACAGGGGGCGCCCAACACCCCACAGATACGCAGTATTTT. Its protein product is CASSLLTGTGGAQHPTDTQYF.

The count of this clonotype is one. This sequence joins TRBV7-9 and TRBJ2-5; 11 nucleotides match TRBD2. The V and J ends lost 5 bases and 4 bases, in that order; junction bases with no gene match: 9. CDR3 size: 16 residues. The germline V gene encodes CDR1 SEHNR and CDR2 FQNEAQ (reference sequence). The CDR3 DNA reads as TGTGCCAGCAGCGCCACCCTAGCGGGAGGAGGAGAGACCCAGTACTTC. Protein product: CASSATLAGGGETQYF.

This clonotype was counted between two and nine times. This chain joins TRBV5-6 and TRBJ2-5, with D possibly being TRBD2 (6 bases). Per germline, CDR1 SGHDT and CDR2 YYEEEE. The V gene lost 5 bases and the J gene lost 4 bases, with 12 bases spanning the gap. This CDR3 has 13 amino acids. This CDR3 reads CASRTGGPETQYF. In DNA form, the CDR3 reads TGTGCCAGCAGAACCGGAGGGCCAGAGACCCAGTACTTC.

The chain links TRBV3-1 to TRBJ2-2, with D hard to call. Germline V CDR1 and CDR2: LGHDT, YNNKEL (reference sequence). The CDR3 is 15 amino acids. V lost 0 bases and J lost 2, with 7 bases in between. The CDR3 DNA is TGTGCCAGCAGCCAAGATAGTTTAAACACCGGGGAGCTGTTTTTT. Encoded protein: CASSQDSLNTGELFF.